These 32 T cell receptor beta chains came from one sample sequenced in a study of response to subunit inactivated influenza vaccine. TCRdb reprocessed the RT-PCR reads via MiXCR and lists one record per CDR3 protein. The table lists 550,000 to 600,000 distinct CDR3 sequences, roughly 10% of them singletons. The sequences come from PBMCs from blood, collected on the day of vaccination. The receptors derive from a man in his fifties or sixties who received an inactivated influenza vaccine.

The chain is built from TRBV21-1 and TRBJ2-5; the table's D call of TRBD2 was not tested on the DNA. TRBV21-1 corresponds to a pseudogene. This CDR3 is built from 14 residues. CDR3 sequence (DNA): TGTGCCAGCAGCGCACTAGGAGGGTGGGAGACCCAGTACTTC. Translating gives CASSALGGWETQYF.

At least ten counts were recorded for this clonotype. The chain employs TRBV5-1 and TRBJ2-1; either TRBD1 or TRBD2 may fit D (6 bases each). The CDR3 is 14 residues long. Trimming pared 4 bases from V and 6 bases from J, leaving 14 bases between. Germline lookup yields CDR1 SGHRS and CDR2 YFSETQ. CDR3 nucleotides: TGCGCCAGCAGCCCTGACGGGGGCTCCAATGAGCAGTTCTTC. Its protein product is CASSPDGGSNEQFF.

At least ten counts were recorded for this clonotype. V gene TRBV11-2 combines with J gene TRBJ2-1, with TRBD2 matching over 10 bases. The germline CDR1 and CDR2 sequences are SGHAT and FQNNGV. The V gene end was trimmed by 1 base and the J gene end by 7 bases; junction bases not matched to a gene: 4. The CDR3 totals 15 residues. CDR3 residues: CASSLGLAGINEQFF. In nucleotides, the CDR3 is TGTGCCAGCAGCTTAGGACTAGCGGGTATAAATGAGCAGTTCTTC.

The rearrangement uses TRBV5-1 and TRBJ2-2; D might be TRBD2 (6 bases). Germline-derived CDR1 and CDR2 are SGHRS and YFSETQ. The V and J ends lost 7 bases and 5 bases respectively, with 15 bases between them. The CDR3 is made up of 14 amino acids. This CDR3 is CASHTDGGTGELFF. The DNA for the CDR3 is TGCGCCAGCCACACGGACGGGGGTACCGGGGAGCTGTTTTTT.

The chain carries TRBV15 and TRBJ1-2; D is undetermined. Trimming took off 1 base at V and 3 bases at J, with 6 bases between the two ends. Germline lookup yields CDR1 LNHNV and CDR2 YYDKDF (reference sequence). The CDR3 totals 13 residues. DNA for the CDR3: TGTGCCACCAGCAGAGGGGCGGACTATGGCTACACCTTC. Translation gives CATSRGADYGYTF.

This clonotype has a handful of counts. This rearrangement joins TRBV4-2 to TRBJ1-1; D uncertain. V was trimmed by 0 bases and J by 5 bases, leaving 7 bases between them. This CDR3 is built from 13 residues. Germline-derived CDR1 and CDR2 are LGHNA and YNFKEQ. Here the CDR3 reads CASSQDSQTEAFF. CDR3 bases: TGTGCCAGCAGCCAAGATAGTCAGACTGAAGCTTTCTTT.

There are many counts of this clonotype. The chain recombines TRBV6-2 or TRBV6-3 with TRBJ1-1; 8 positions agree with TRBD1. This CDR3 spans 15 amino acids. V lost 4 bases to trimming and J lost 4 bases; unmatched junction nucleotides: 8. The germline V gene encodes CDR1 MNHEY and CDR2 SVGEGT. Written as DNA, the CDR3 is TGTGCCAGCAGTTCAACAGGGGGTAAGGGCACTGAAGCTTTCTTT. As protein: CASSSTGGKGTEAFF.

This clonotype has more than one count but fewer than ten. This rearrangement joins TRBV20-1 to TRBJ2-3; D is undetermined. V was clipped by 3 bases and J by 4 bases, with 8 bases between them. Germline CDR1 is DFQATT and CDR2 is SNEGSKA (reference sequence). The CDR3 has 12 residues. The CDR3 loop reads CSASGDSDTQYF. The CDR3 DNA is TGCAGTGCTAGCGGAGACTCAGATACGCAGTATTTT.

The rearrangement uses TRBV20-1 and TRBJ2-1, with TRBD2 matching over 7 bases. V shed 2 bases and J 5 bases; nucleotides not matched to a gene: 9. In germline, CDR1 is DFQATT, CDR2 SNEGSKA (reference sequence). CDR3 length: 15 amino acids. The CDR3 sequence: CSARSPAGRDNEQFF. The CDR3 DNA reads TGCAGTGCTAGATCCCCAGCGGGAAGAGACAATGAGCAGTTCTTC.

This clonotype has only a few counts. The V call is TRBV28, the J call TRBJ2-1, with D unclear. V was cut by 7 bases and J by 2 bases, with 18 bases left in between. This CDR3 spans 16 amino acids. CDR1 is MDHEN and CDR2 is SYDVKM in the germline V gene. Here the CDR3 reads CASTLGGQAAYNEQFF. CDR3 bases: TGTGCCAGCACTTTGGGTGGCCAGGCTGCCTACAATGAGCAGTTCTTC.

This clonotype was seen a handful of times. V gene TRBV24-1 combines with J gene TRBJ2-1; D may be TRBD1 or TRBD2 (5 bases each). Trimming shortened V by 1 base and J by 8 bases, and 14 bases separated the two germline ends. This CDR3 has 15 residues. Germline V lookup: CDR1 KGHDR, CDR2 SFDVKD. CDR3 sequence reads: CATSDFATRGDEQFF. CDR3 DNA: TGTGCCACCAGTGATTTTGCTACCAGAGGGGATGAGCAGTTCTTC.

This chain links TRBV27 with TRBJ1-6; 8 nucleotides line up with TRBD1. The germline V gene has CDR1 MNHEY and CDR2 SMNVEV (reference sequence). This CDR3 is built from 15 residues. Trimming took 5 bases from V and 8 from J; bases not matched to a gene: 8. CDR3 in amino acids: CASSIRQGLDSPLHF. The CDR3 region has the DNA TGTGCCAGCAGTATCCGACAGGGGCTGGATTCACCCCTCCACTTT.

This clonotype was counted only a few times. The rearrangement joins TRBV28 to TRBJ2-7; the D gene is possibly TRBD2 (6 bases). Germline lookup yields CDR1 MDHEN and CDR2 SYDVKM. This CDR3 spans 14 amino acids. The germline V and J ends were trimmed by 5 bases and 1 base, with 12 bases remaining between them. CDR3 in DNA: TGTGCCAGCAGTGCCCGACGGGGGTCCTACGAGCAGTACTTC. This translates into CASSARRGSYEQYF.

The chain recombines TRBV6-1 with TRBJ2-7, with 8 nucleotides matching TRBD1. The length of the CDR3 is 14 residues. Losses at the gene ends were 7 bases for V and 4 bases for J; bases not matched to a gene: 9. Germline V CDR1 and CDR2: MNHNS, SASEGT. The CDR3 is CASTPAGTGYEQYF. For the CDR3, the DNA is TGTGCCAGCACTCCCGCCGGGACAGGATACGAGCAGTACTTC.

This clonotype appeared a few times. CDR3 region: CAWSETDSYNEQFF. For the CDR3, the DNA is TGTGCCTGGAGCGAAACAGACAGTTACAATGAGCAGTTCTTC. V gene TRBV30 combines with J gene TRBJ2-1; maybe TRBD1 (5 bases). The CDR3 runs to 14 residues. The V gene lost 3 bases and the J gene lost 4 bases, with 13 bases spanning the gap. The germline V gene has CDR1 GTSNPN and CDR2 SVGIG (reference sequence).

This clonotype is a singleton in its sample. J is TRBJ2-2 and V is TRBV20-1; a weak D match, TRBD2 (5 bases). The germline CDR1 and CDR2 sequences are DFQATT and SNEGSKA (reference sequence). The length of the CDR3 is 12 residues. V was clipped by 3 bases and J by 10 bases, with 12 bases between them. The CDR3 reads CSASLAGAELFF. For the CDR3, the DNA is TGCAGTGCTAGTCTTGCGGGCGCGGAGCTGTTTTTT.

The chain has TRBV4-1 and TRBJ2-1; tentative D call: TRBD2 (6 bases). V dropped 3 bases and J dropped 9 bases, with 21 bases sitting between them. The V gene's germline CDR1 is MGHRA and CDR2 YSYEKL. The CDR3 is 16 amino acids. The DNA of the CDR3 is TGCGCCAGCAGCCAGGTCCCCGATACGGGAGTAAGTGAGCAGTTCTTC. Protein product: CASSQVPDTGVSEQFF.

Many counts were recorded for this clonotype. The chain joins TRBV15 to TRBJ1-1; no reliable D call. This CDR3 contains 14 residues. Trimming cost V 0 bases and J 1 base, with 6 bases left between them. Germline CDR1 LNHNV, CDR2 YYDKDF (reference sequence). The CDR3 loop is CATSRDPKNTEAFF. CDR3 bases: TGTGCCACCAGCAGAGATCCAAAGAACACTGAAGCTTTCTTT. Looking up the rest from reference TRBV15 and TRBJ1-1 gives the full variable domain: DAMVIQNPRYQVTQFGKPVTLSCSQTLNHNVMYWYQQKSSQAPKLLFHYYDKDFNNEADTPDNFQSRRPNTSFCFLDIRSPGLGDTAMYLCATSRDPKNTEAFFGQGTRLTVV.

The chain is built from TRBV11-1 and TRBJ2-6; D perhaps matches TRBD2 (6 bases). V was pared by 4 bases and J by 0 bases, with 16 bases between. CDR1 and CDR2 (germline): SGHAT, FQDESV (reference sequence). The CDR3 has 18 amino acids. For the CDR3, the DNA is TGTGCCAGCAGCTACGAGGCGGGACGCCCCTCTGGGGCCAACGTCCTGACTTTC. This codes for CASSYEAGRPSGANVLTF.

The chain links TRBV5-5 to TRBJ2-5, with TRBD2 matching 7 bases. The V segment lost 4 bases and the J segment 5 bases; nucleotides outside the gene matches: 8. CDR3 size: 14 residues. Germline CDR1 is SGHKS and CDR2 is YYEKEE (reference sequence). The CDR3, as DNA: TGTGCCAGCAGCCGGACGGGGGGTGTGGAGACCCAGTACTTC. It translates to CASSRTGGVETQYF.

The chain combines TRBV7-2 with TRBJ2-1; either TRBD1 or TRBD2 may fit D (6 bases each). The CDR3 extends over 13 amino acids. Germline CDR1 and CDR2: SGHTA and FQGNSA. The V gene lost 5 bases and the J gene lost 9 bases, with 14 bases spanning the gap. The CDR3 reads CASSRPGASEQFF. CDR3 DNA: TGTGCCAGCAGCCGGCCGGGGGCCAGTGAGCAGTTCTTC.

CDR3 sequence (DNA): TGCAGTGCTAAACGGGGTGGAGAGACCCAGTACTTC. It yields the protein CSAKRGGETQYF. The V and J genes are TRBV20-1 and TRBJ2-5; tentatively, D is TRBD2 (5 bases). Germline V lookup: CDR1 DFQATT, CDR2 SNEGSKA (reference sequence). V was trimmed by 4 bases and J by 4 bases, leaving 10 bases between them. The CDR3 covers 12 residues.

This clonotype has only a few counts. DNA for the CDR3: TGCAGTGCTAGGGAGGGTTTTAATTCACCCCTCCACTTT. Encoded protein: CSAREGFNSPLHF. The V call is TRBV20-1, the J call TRBJ1-6; D call uncertain. V gave up 3 bases and J gave up 6 bases, with 9 bases separating them. The CDR3 contains 13 residues. Germline V CDR1 and CDR2: DFQATT, SNEGSKA (reference sequence).

The CDR3 loop reads CASSLALAGVETQYF. CDR3 in DNA: TGTGCCAGCAGCTTAGCGTTAGCGGGAGTGGAGACCCAGTACTTC. The chain recombines TRBV7-2 with TRBJ2-5, with TRBD2 identical over 9 bases. With V trimmed by 0 bases and J by 5 bases, 4 bases remained unmatched. Germline V CDR1 and CDR2: SGHTA, FQGNSA. The CDR3 extends over 15 amino acids. Drawing the rest from reference TRBV7-2 and TRBJ2-5, the complete variable domain is GAGVSQSPSNKVTEKGKDVELRCDPISGHTALYWYRQSLGQGLEFLIYFQGNSAPDKSGLPSDRFSAERTGGSVSTLTIQRTQQEDSAVYLCASSLALAGVETQYFGPGTRLLVL.

This clonotype has ten or more counts. This chain joins TRBV5-1 and TRBJ2-7; no firm D call. Per germline, CDR1 SGHRS and CDR2 YFSETQ. The CDR3 loop spans 13 amino acids. Trimming shortened V by 4 bases and J by 1 base, and 9 bases separated the two germline ends. CDR3 in amino acids: CASSQPGSYEQYF. CDR3 coding DNA: TGCGCCAGCAGCCAGCCTGGGTCCTACGAGCAGTACTTC.

V is TRBV20-1 and J is TRBJ2-1; TRBD2 matches at 9 bases. The J segment lost 1 base and the V segment lost 0 bases, leaving 7 bases of the junction unmatched. The CDR3 consists of 17 residues. Looked up from germline, CDR1 is DFQATT and CDR2 is SNEGSKA (reference sequence). CDR3 coding DNA: TGCAGTGCTAGAGATCTACAGGCGGGGGGGTCCTACAATGAGCAGTTCTTC. It yields the protein CSARDLQAGGSYNEQFF.

A few counts support this clonotype. The chain links TRBV20-1 to TRBJ2-3; TRBD2 matches at 7 bases. V dropped 6 bases and J dropped 0; count of bases not matched to a gene: 6. Germline values: CDR1 DFQATT, CDR2 SNEGSKA (reference sequence). This CDR3 contains 14 residues. The CDR3 coding sequence is TGCAGTGCCCCGGGGCGGGGGAGCACAGATACGCAGTATTTT. Translation: CSAPGRGSTDTQYF.

The gene calls are TRBV28 and TRBJ2-3; weak D call: TRBD1 (5 bases). The CDR3 length is 13 residues. CDR1 MDHEN and CDR2 SYDVKM come from the germline V gene. Trimming took off 7 bases at V and 3 bases at J, with 11 bases between the two ends. Here the CDR3 reads CASIESGTDTQYF. The DNA for the CDR3 is TGTGCCAGCATAGAATCAGGGACAGATACGCAGTATTTT.

This clonotype was seen a few times. The chain joins TRBV6-2 or TRBV6-3 to TRBJ2-1; 10 nucleotides agree with TRBD2. J gave up 6 bases and V 6 bases, and 8 bases lay outside the gene matches. Germline V CDR1 and CDR2: MNHEY, SVGEGT. This CDR3 spans 15 amino acids. The CDR3 DNA reads as TGTGCCAGCAGCCCCGGGACTAGCGATTCCAATGAGCAGTTCTTC. This codes for CASSPGTSDSNEQFF.

The V gene is TRBV27, the J gene TRBJ2-1, with a weak D call TRBD2 (6 bases). From germline, CDR1 is MNHEY and CDR2 SMNVEV (reference sequence). There are 15 residues in the CDR3. With 7 bases removed from V and 3 bases from J, the gap between germline ends came to 16 bases. This chain's CDR3 is CASIKRGTGYNEQFF. The CDR3 DNA follows: TGTGCCAGCATCAAGCGCGGGACGGGCTACAATGAGCAGTTCTTC.

This clonotype was found many times. V and J are TRBV27 and TRBJ2-3, with a tentative D call TRBD1 (6 bases). Germline CDR1 is MNHEY and CDR2 is SMNVEV (reference sequence). The CDR3 consists of 16 residues. Trimming removed 2 bases from V and 12 bases from J, with 24 bases in between. The CDR3 here is CASSLNRAGTAWDQYF. Here the CDR3 DNA reads TGTGCCAGCAGTTTAAACAGGGCAGGCACTGCCTGGGATCAGTATTTT.

Worth noting for this clonotype: One junction end disagrees with the germline gene, perhaps due to a read error. The rearrangement uses TRBV20-1 and TRBJ2-5, with TRBD1 matching over 7 bases. Germline V gives CDR1 DFQATT, CDR2 SNEGSKA (reference sequence). The CDR3 extends over 14 amino acids. CDR3 in DNA: TGCAGTGCTGGATCGACAGGGAGCCAAGATACCCAGTACTTC. The encoded protein is CSAGSTGSQDTQYF.